The 21 T cell receptor beta chains below all came from one sample that was sequenced in a study of blood T cell repertoires in COVID-19. Generated by immunoSEQ multiplex PCR, the TCRdb table keeps only in-frame clones and is missing some. The repertoire holds 85,000 to 95,000 clones, with over 75% as singletons. Material for sequencing was peripheral blood. These TCRs come from an elderly woman with acute or convalescent COVID-19.

The gene calls are TRBV3-1 (or the pseudogene TRBV3-2) and TRBJ2-7, with D possibly matching TRBD1 (6 bases). CDR1 and CDR2 (germline): LGHDT, YNNKEL (reference sequence). V was pared by 0 bases and J by 4 bases, with 16 bases between. There are 16 residues in the CDR3. CDR3 nucleotide sequence: TGTGCCAGCAGCCAAGATAGAGTACAGGGATTATACGAGCAGTACTTC. Translated, it gives CASSQDRVQGLYEQYF.

Written as DNA, the CDR3 is TGTGCCAGCAGCCAAGACAGGGGTGAGGGGAGGGGGGAGCAGTACTTC. Translating gives CASSQDRGEGRGEQYF. The genes are TRBV3-1 (or the pseudogene TRBV3-2) and TRBJ2-7; possible D gene TRBD2, 7 bases. This CDR3 region has 16 residues. The V end was cut by 0 bases, the J end by 7 bases, with 19 bases between. Germline assignment: CDR1 LGHDT and CDR2 YNNKEL (reference sequence).

The chain couples TRBV6-5 to TRBJ1-3; 8 nucleotides agree with TRBD1. Per the germline V gene, CDR1 is MNHEY and CDR2 is SVGAGI. The V and J ends lost 4 bases and 4 bases, in that order; junction bases with no gene match: 6. CDR3 length: 15 amino acids. In DNA, the CDR3 is TGTGCCAGCAGTTTTGACAGGGGAGTCGGAAACACCATATATTTT. Translation: CASSFDRGVGNTIYF.

This rearrangement joins TRBV11-3 to TRBJ1-1, with D unresolved. Trimming left V 3 bases short and J 1 base short, with 9 bases between. CDR3 size: 14 residues. Germline V CDR1 and CDR2: SGHNT, YENEEA. The CDR3 sequence is CASSLAGENTEAFF. The CDR3 bases are TGTGCCAGCAGCTTGGCAGGTGAGAACACTGAAGCTTTCTTT.

The chain has TRBV3-1 (or the pseudogene TRBV3-2) and TRBJ2-1, with a possible D match to TRBD2 (5 bases). Germline CDR1 LGHDT, CDR2 YNNKEL (reference sequence). The germline V and J ends were trimmed by 0 bases and 0 bases, with 15 bases remaining between them. The CDR3 spans 18 residues. The chain's CDR3 is CASSQDGTGSHSYNEQFF. The CDR3 DNA follows: TGTGCCAGCAGCCAAGATGGCACGGGGTCTCACTCCTACAATGAGCAGTTCTTC.

This chain links TRBV6-1 with TRBJ2-1; D is unclear. Germline CDR1 and CDR2: MNHNS and SASEGT. The CDR3 runs to 16 residues. The V and J ends lost 1 base and 2 bases respectively, with 12 bases between them. CDR3 in amino acids: CASSEEERYTYNEQFF. DNA of the CDR3: TGTGCCAGCAGTGAAGAGGAGAGATATACCTACAATGAGCAGTTCTTC.

This chain links TRBV7-3 with TRBJ2-1, with TRBD2 identical over 15 bases. With V trimmed by 5 bases and J by 6 bases, 2 bases remained unmatched. The CDR3 runs to 15 residues. Looked up from germline, CDR1 is SGHTA and CDR2 is FQGTGA. The CDR3 protein is CASSPGLAGGNEQFF. The CDR3 DNA follows: TGTGCCAGCAGCCCGGGACTAGCGGGGGGCAATGAGCAGTTCTTC. The whole variable domain, remainder taken from reference TRBV7-3 and TRBJ2-1, is GAGVSQTPSNKVTEKGKYVELRCDPISGHTALYWYRQSLGQGPEFLIYFQGTGAADDSGLPNDRFFAVRPEGSVSTLKIQRTERGDSAVYLCASSPGLAGGNEQFFGPGTRLTVL.

A single count supports this clone. V usage is TRBV9 and J usage is TRBJ1-1, with D possibly TRBD1 on 5 matching bases. V lost 3 bases, J lost 5 bases, and 14 bases lay in between. The CDR3 runs to 14 residues. Germline loops: CDR1 SGDLS, CDR2 YYNGEE. CDR3 bases: TGTGCCAGCAGCGCCAGGGTTGTTGGGACTGAAGCTTTCTTT. Its protein is CASSARVVGTEAFF.

V gene TRBV9 combines with J gene TRBJ1-1; D is ambiguous. Trimming took 3 bases from V and 0 from J, leaving 6 bases between them. The CDR3 length is 13 residues. CDR1 is SGDLS and CDR2 is YYNGEE in the germline V gene. This CDR3 is CASSATVNTEAFF. The CDR3 coding sequence is TGTGCCAGCAGCGCTACAGTGAACACTGAAGCTTTCTTT. Supplemented by reference TRBV9 and TRBJ1-1, the full variable domain reads DSGVTQTPKHLITATGQRVTLRCSPRSGDLSVYWYQQSLDQGLQFLIQYYNGEERAKGNILERFSAQQFPDLHSELNLSSLELGDSALYFCASSATVNTEAFFGQGTRLTVV.

The chain couples TRBV4-1 to TRBJ2-1; TRBD2 matches at 8 bases. Germline assignment: CDR1 MGHRA and CDR2 YSYEKL. V lost 3 bases and J lost 3; bases outside the gene matches: 7. The CDR3 length is 16 residues. CDR3 sequence: CASSHNLAGFYNEQFF. The CDR3 DNA reads TGCGCCAGCAGCCACAACCTAGCGGGTTTCTACAATGAGCAGTTCTTC.

The gene calls are TRBV19 and TRBJ1-2; TRBD1 might be the D (5 bases). Trimming took 7 bases from V and 5 from J, leaving 17 bases between them. This CDR3 contains 14 residues. Germline CDR1 LNHDA, CDR2 SQIVND (reference sequence). CDR3 nucleotide sequence: TGTGCCAGTACCACTTCAGTCACAGGATATGGCTACACCTTC. This translates into CASTTSVTGYGYTF.

This chain uses TRBV3-1 (or the pseudogene TRBV3-2) with TRBJ1-1, with 8 nucleotides matching TRBD1. CDR1 is LGHDT, CDR2 YNNKEL, per germline (reference sequence). Unmatched junction bases numbered 6, after V lost 4 bases and J lost 5 bases. The CDR3 extends over 14 amino acids. CDR3 region: CASSLSGGGTEAFF. The DNA for the CDR3 is TGTGCCAGCAGCCTTTCAGGGGGCGGGACTGAAGCTTTCTTT.

The chain recombines TRBV15 with TRBJ2-7; D gene ambiguous. This CDR3 contains 15 residues. V was trimmed by 2 bases and J by 7 bases, leaving 18 bases between them. From germline, CDR1 is LNHNV and CDR2 YYDKDF (reference sequence). Here the CDR3 reads CATSRSRRESGEQYF. CDR3 DNA: TGTGCCACCAGCAGATCACGGCGCGAATCGGGTGAGCAGTACTTC.

The chain's CDR3 is CAIRGSIEGYTF. DNA of the CDR3: TGTGCCATCAGGGGCTCGATAGAAGGCTACACCTTC. This chain uses TRBV10-3 with TRBJ1-2; D gene ambiguous. The germline V gene encodes CDR1 ENHRY and CDR2 SYGVKD. The ends were cut back, 6 bases at V and 8 bases at J, with 13 bases in the middle. The CDR3 extends over 12 amino acids.

CDR3 sequence: CATSREVRVGYGYTF. The CDR3, as DNA: TGTGCCACCAGCAGAGAAGTCAGGGTCGGGTATGGCTACACCTTC. The chain carries TRBV15 and TRBJ1-2; D perhaps matches TRBD1 (5 bases). The germline CDR1 and CDR2 sequences are LNHNV and YYDKDF (reference sequence). This CDR3 region has 15 residues. Trimming removed 0 bases at V and 5 bases at J, with 13 bases between. Full variable domain (missing parts from reference TRBV15 and TRBJ1-2): DAMVIQNPRYQVTQFGKPVTLSCSQTLNHNVMYWYQQKSSQAPKLLFHYYDKDFNNEADTPDNFQSRRPNTSFCFLDIRSPGLGDTAMYLCATSREVRVGYGYTFGSGTRLTVV.

The chain links TRBV3-1 (or the pseudogene TRBV3-2) to TRBJ2-5; TRBD1 aligns across 9 bases. The V gene end was trimmed by 0 bases and the J gene end by 5 bases; junction bases not matched to a gene: 4. Germline lookup yields CDR1 LGHDT and CDR2 YNNKEL (reference sequence). The CDR3 runs to 15 residues. The CDR3 is CASSQEGTGRETQYF. CDR3 coding DNA: TGTGCCAGCAGCCAAGAAGGGACAGGGCGTGAGACCCAGTACTTC.

The V and J genes are TRBV30 and TRBJ2-7; a possible D gene is TRBD2 (6 bases). In germline, CDR1 is GTSNPN, CDR2 SVGIG (reference sequence). This CDR3 spans 15 amino acids. The germline V and J ends were trimmed by 5 bases and 6 bases, with 23 bases remaining between them. The CDR3 DNA follows: TGTGCCTGGGACCCCTTCCTGAGGGGAGGCAGCGAGCAGTACTTC. This translates into CAWDPFLRGGSEQYF.

The rearrangement joins TRBV9 to TRBJ1-2; D might be TRBD1 (5 bases). Germline V gives CDR1 SGDLS, CDR2 YYNGEE. This CDR3 is built from 18 residues. The germline V and J ends were trimmed by 4 bases and 0 bases, with 22 bases remaining between them. The CDR3 nucleotides are TGTGCCAGCAGCTACCGCGGGGCGCGGTCTCCTTCTAACTATGGCTACACCTTC. This gives the protein CASSYRGARSPSNYGYTF.

V and J are TRBV3-1 (or the pseudogene TRBV3-2) and TRBJ2-3, with 10 bases that match TRBD2. V was pared by 0 bases and J by 4 bases, with 16 bases of the junction left unmatched. The CDR3 has 20 residues. Germline loops: CDR1 LGHDT, CDR2 YNNKEL (reference sequence). CDR3 coding DNA: TGTGCCAGCAGCCAAGATCGCCCTAGCGGGAGAGGGGGCGTCCCAGATACGCAGTATTTT. Translating gives CASSQDRPSGRGGVPDTQYF.

This chain links TRBV6-1 with TRBJ1-4; a weak D match, TRBD1 (6 bases). The CDR3 consists of 15 residues. Trimming took off 2 bases at V and 0 bases at J, with 7 bases between the two ends. The germline V gene has CDR1 MNHNS and CDR2 SASEGT. CDR3 region: CASSERTATNEKLFF. Written as DNA, the CDR3 is TGTGCCAGCAGTGAAAGGACAGCAACTAATGAAAAACTGTTTTTT.

Remarks on this clone: Other DNA variants within this sample encode the same CDR3. This chain joins TRBV27 and TRBJ1-5, with D perhaps matching TRBD1 (6 bases). The V gene's germline CDR1 is MNHEY and CDR2 SMNVEV (reference sequence). The CDR3 length is 14 residues. Trimming took off 2 bases at V and 4 bases at J, with 9 bases between the two ends. For the CDR3, the DNA is TGTGCCAGCAGTTTAAGGGGGATGAATCAGCCCCAGCATTTT. Protein product: CASSLRGMNQPQHF.